This record looks at one T cell receptor beta chain sequence and its context. Antigen unknown. Trimming removed 4 bases from V and 7 bases from J; junction bases left unmatched: 12. This CDR3 spans 15 amino acids. CDR1 and CDR2 from the germline V gene are SGHDN and FVKESK. A second 7 to 11 cycle PCR used barcoded and J-beta primers. TCRdb fed the 5' RACE reads into MiXCR, producing one record per CDR3 protein. The sample lists about 1.7 million distinct CDR3 sequences; 28% were seen once. Samples had at least 6.5 million PBMCs isolated from them. This specimen comes from a study of blood T cells in healthy people across ages. Overall study: Capturing about one barcoded beta molecule per two T cells was achieved by template switching.

Whole-study results and caveats: Age advanced and TCR beta diversity per million T cells fell, roughly linearly. In these data, TCR beta diversity tracked strongly with naive T cell percentage.

This chain links TRBV14 with TRBJ1-2; TRBD1 matches at 7 bases. Sequenced sample: blood. The TCR originated in a woman between 25 and 40 years old in good health. The CDR3 coding sequence is TGTGCCAGCAGCCGAGAGACAGGGACGTATTTTGGCTACACCTTC. Translated, it gives CASSRETGTYFGYTF. The full variable domain, rest sourced from reference TRBV14 and TRBJ1-2, is EAGVTQFPSHSVIEKGQTVTLRCDPISGHDNLYWYRRVMGKEIKFLLHFVKESKQDESGMPNNRFLAERTGGTYSTLKVQPAELEDSGVYFCASSRETGTYFGYTFGSGTRLTVV.